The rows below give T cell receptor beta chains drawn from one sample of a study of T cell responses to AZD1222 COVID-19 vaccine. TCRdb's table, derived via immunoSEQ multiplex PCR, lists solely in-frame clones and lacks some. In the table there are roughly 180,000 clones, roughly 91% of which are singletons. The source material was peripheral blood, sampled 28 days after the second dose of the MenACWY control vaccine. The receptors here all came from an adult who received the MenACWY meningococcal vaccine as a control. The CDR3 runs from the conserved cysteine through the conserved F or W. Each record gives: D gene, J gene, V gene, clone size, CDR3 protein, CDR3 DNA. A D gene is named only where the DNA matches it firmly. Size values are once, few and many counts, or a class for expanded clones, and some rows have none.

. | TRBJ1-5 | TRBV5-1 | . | CASSLDSGQPQHF | TGCGCCAGCAGCTTGGATTCCGGGCAGCCCCAGCATTTT
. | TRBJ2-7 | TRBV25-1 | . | CATRQVPYEQYF | TGTGCGACCAGACAGGTACCCTACGAGCAGTACTTC
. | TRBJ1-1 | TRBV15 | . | CATSPRGTEAFF | TGTGCCACCAGCCCCCGGGGCACTGAAGCTTTCTTT
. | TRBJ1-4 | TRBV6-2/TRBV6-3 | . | CASSYQQASNEKLFF | TGTGCCAGCAGTTACCAGCAGGCCTCGAATGAAAAACTGTTTTTT
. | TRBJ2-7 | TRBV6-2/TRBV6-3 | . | CASSYSGSSVVHF | TGTGCCAGCAGTTACTCCGGGTCGAGCGTCGTGCACTTC
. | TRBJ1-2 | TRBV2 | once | CASRGQGHYGYTF | TGTGCCAGCAGGGGGCAGGGCCACTATGGCTACACCTTC
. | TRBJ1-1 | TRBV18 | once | CASSLSGMNTEAFF | TGTGCCAGCTCATTAAGTGGGATGAACACTGAAGCTTTCTTT
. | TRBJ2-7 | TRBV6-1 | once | CASSEWENQGEEQYF | TGTGCCAGCAGTGAGTGGGAAAACCAGGGAGAGGAGCAGTACTTC
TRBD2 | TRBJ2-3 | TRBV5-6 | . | CASSLALGLGTDTQYF | TGTGCCAGCAGCTTGGCCCTGGGACTAGGCACAGATACGCAGTATTTT
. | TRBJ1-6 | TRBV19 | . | CASRFGGQGSPLHF | TGTGCCAGTAGATTCGGGGGGCAAGGTTCACCCCTCCACTTT
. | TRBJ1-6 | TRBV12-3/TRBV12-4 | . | CASSSENASPLHF | TGTGCCAGCAGTTCAGAAAACGCATCACCCCTCCACTTT
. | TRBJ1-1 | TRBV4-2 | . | CASSHRDTGNTEAFF | TGTGCCAGCAGCCACAGGGACACGGGGAACACTGAAGCTTTCTTT
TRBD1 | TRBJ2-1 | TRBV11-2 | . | CASSTRTGSYNEQFF | TGTGCCAGCAGCACACGGACAGGCTCCTACAATGAGCAGTTCTTC
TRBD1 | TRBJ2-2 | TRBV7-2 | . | CASRPGQGLFGELFF | TGTGCCAGCAGACCGGGACAGGGGCTTTTTGGGGAGCTGTTTTTT
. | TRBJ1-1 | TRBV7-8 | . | CASSLAGVNTEAFF | TGTGCCAGCAGCTTAGCTGGGGTAAACACTGAAGCTTTCTTT
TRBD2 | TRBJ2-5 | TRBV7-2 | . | CASSESSGGGLETQYF | TGTGCCAGCAGCGAATCGAGCGGGGGGGGCCTGGAGACCCAGTACTTC
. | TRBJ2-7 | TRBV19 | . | CASSRSVLYEQYF | TGTGCCAGTAGTAGGTCTGTCTTGTACGAGCAGTACTTC
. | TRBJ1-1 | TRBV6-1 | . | CASREARPPNTEAFF | TGTGCCAGCAGGGAAGCCAGGCCCCCAAACACTGAAGCTTTCTTT
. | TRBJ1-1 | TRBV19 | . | CASSIGGMNTEAFF | TGTGCCAGTAGTATCGGCGGCATGAACACTGAAGCTTTCTTT
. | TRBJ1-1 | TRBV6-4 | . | CASSDASGGNTEAFF | TGTGCCAGCAGTGACGCGTCAGGAGGGAACACTGAAGCTTTCTTT
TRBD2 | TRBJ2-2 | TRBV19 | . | CASSVLAGSGPGELFF | TGTGCCAGTAGTGTCCTAGCGGGGAGCGGTCCCGGGGAGCTGTTTTTT
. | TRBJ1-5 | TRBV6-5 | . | CASRQNRVSNQPQHF | TGTGCCAGCAGACAAAACAGGGTTAGCAATCAGCCCCAGCATTTT
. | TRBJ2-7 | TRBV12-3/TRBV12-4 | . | CASSGGEYEQYF | TGTGCCAGCAGTGGCGGGGAATACGAGCAGTACTTC